A selection of T cell receptor beta chains follows, all from one sample in a study of blood T cells in healthy people across ages. TCRdb redid the calling of the 5' RACE reads with MiXCR, one entry per CDR3 protein. The table records more than 1.4 million distinct CDR3 sequences, about 40% of them present only once. The specimen was blood. Receptors were obtained from a young woman in good health. Both conserved end residues are part of each CDR3. D genes are given only for firm matches. Only some rows state a clone size, as once, few, many or a class for expanded clones.

once	TRBV5-1	TRBJ2-7	TRBD2	TGCGCCAGCAGCTTCGAGGGAGGGCCGTACGAGCAGTACTTC	CASSFEGGPYEQYF
.	TRBV15	TRBJ2-1	TRBD2	TGTGCCACCAGCAGGACTAGCGGGAGACGAGAGCAGTTCTTC	CATSRTSGRREQFF
few	TRBV9	TRBJ2-4	.	TGTGCCAGCAGCGTAGAAACAGGCACAGCCAAAAACATTCAGTACTTC	CASSVETGTAKNIQYF
few	TRBV20-1	TRBJ2-3	TRBD1	TGCAGTGCTAGAGGTCTCCCGGGACAGGGGGCTATAGATACGCAGTATTTT	CSARGLPGQGAIDTQYF
.	TRBV2	TRBJ1-5	.	TGTGCCAGCAGTGACTCAGCCGGGACATTTTATAGCAATCAGCCCCAGCATTTT	CASSDSAGTFYSNQPQHF
.	TRBV20-1	TRBJ2-3	.	TGCAGTGCTCTTACAGGGAATACGCAGTATTTT	CSALTGNTQYF
.	TRBV7-2	TRBJ2-1	TRBD2	TGTGCCAGCAGCTCGTTCGTAAGGGGACTAGTCGACTACAATGAGCAGTTCTTC	CASSSFVRGLVDYNEQFF
few	TRBV7-6	TRBJ2-1	.	TGTGCCAGCAGCTTAGCGGCCGAGGTTCCCAATGAGCAGTTCTTC	CASSLAAEVPNEQFF
.	TRBV14	TRBJ2-5	TRBD2	TGTGCCAGCAGCCAAGACCCCTCGACTAGCGGGGGAAAGGAGACCCAGTACTTC	CASSQDPSTSGGKETQYF
once	TRBV7-9	TRBJ2-7	.	TGTGCCAGCAGCTTAGCTGGGGGTGGGTCCTCCTACAATGAGCAGTACTTC	CASSLAGGGSSYNEQYF
.	TRBV7-9	TRBJ2-7	TRBD2	TGTGCCAGCAGCTTAACTGCGGGGGTCCACGAGCAGTACTTC	CASSLTAGVHEQYF
many	TRBV5-5	TRBJ2-1	.	TGTGCCAGCACCCCCTTACCCTACCCCCACAATGAGCAGTTCTTC	CASTPLPYPHNEQFF
.	TRBV9	TRBJ2-1	.	TGTGCCAGCAGCGACTCCCGATTAAGCAGGAGCTACAATGAGCAGTTCTTC	CASSDSRLSRSYNEQFF
.	TRBV27	TRBJ2-7	TRBD2	TGTGCCAGCAGCTCCGCGGCTAGCGGGAGATATTATGAGCAGTACTTC	CASSSAASGRYYEQYF
.	TRBV6-6	TRBJ2-3	TRBD2	TGTGCCAGCAGGTCAACTAGCGGGGGGGGCACAGATACGCAGTATTTT	CASRSTSGGGTDTQYF
few	TRBV11-2	TRBJ2-3	.	TGTGCCAGCAGCGACCCCGGAGGGAGGAGCACAGATACGCAGTATTTT	CASSDPGGRSTDTQYF
.	TRBV5-1	TRBJ1-1	.	TGCGCCAGCAGCTTGGGTGCTCGGGAGAACACTGAAGCTTTCTTT	CASSLGARENTEAFF
.	TRBV7-3	TRBJ2-1	.	TGTGCCAGCAGCCCCGGTGGGCCGCAAGGTAATGAGCAGTTCTTC	CASSPGGPQGNEQFF
.	TRBV6-5	TRBJ2-5	.	TGTGCCAGCAGTTACTCTTCGACCTACCAAGAGACCCAGTACTTC	CASSYSSTYQETQYF
few	TRBV10-3	TRBJ2-1	.	TGTGCCATCACCCGCGGACAAACCAATGAGCAGTTCTTC	CAITRGQTNEQFF
few	TRBV6-1	TRBJ2-5	TRBD2	TGTGCCAGCAGTACGACTAGCGGGGGGTCAAAGTACCAAGAGACCCAGTACTTC	CASSTTSGGSKYQETQYF
few	TRBV18	TRBJ2-5	.	TGTGCCAGCTCACCACCCAACAGGCTGGAAGAGACCCAGTACTTC	CASSPPNRLEETQYF
.	TRBV27	TRBJ2-7	TRBD1	TGTGCCAGCAGTTTATCCGGGACAGGGTACTACGAGCAGTACTTC	CASSLSGTGYYEQYF
.	TRBV30	TRBJ2-7	TRBD2	TGTGCCTGGAGGAATAGCGGGGGCCTCTACGAGCAGTACTTC	CAWRNSGGLYEQYF
.	TRBV29-1	TRBJ2-7	.	TGCAGCGGAGGTAGCCCTATCGAGCAGTACTTC	CSGGSPIEQYF
few	TRBV7-3	TRBJ2-3	.	TGTGCCAGCAGCTCCCTCTGGGCAGATACGCAGTATTTT	CASSSLWADTQYF
few	TRBV28	TRBJ2-7	.	TGTGCCAGCCGCTTGGGCGGCCAGTACGAGCAGTACTTC	CASRLGGQYEQYF
.	TRBV18	TRBJ2-7	.	TGTGCCAGCTCACCACCAACCGCGGCCGAGCAGTACTTC	CASSPPTAAEQYF